The sequence of this T cell receptor (beta chain) was determined in a study of blood T cell repertoires in COVID-19. Profiling relied on immunoSEQ multiplex PCR, and the TCRdb table lists in-frame clones only, not all of them. The sample has about 47,000 clones, around 90% seen once. V shed 2 bases, J shed 2 bases, and the junction held 8 bases outside the gene matches. The CDR3 spans 16 residues. Germline V gene data show CDR1 as MNHEY and CDR2 as SVGAGI. The receptor was derived from a man aged 50 to 59 with active COVID-19. This rearrangement joins TRBV6-5 to TRBJ2-7, with 8 nucleotides matching TRBD1. What was sequenced was peripheral blood. CDR3 in DNA: TGTGCCAGCAGTTACCTGGGACAGGCCAAAACCTACGAGCAGTACGTC. Protein: CASSYLGQAKTYEQYV.